This entry lists 2 T cell receptor beta chains sequenced from one sample in a study of blood T cell repertoires in COVID-19. The method was immunoSEQ multiplex PCR; TCRdb's version includes in-frame clones alone and lacks a portion of them. The sample yields approximately 300,000 clones, about nine tenths seen once. The sample taken for sequencing was peripheral blood. Receptors were obtained from a woman in her twenties or thirties with COVID-19, enrolled during active disease.

The chain carries TRBV11-3 and TRBJ1-1, with a possible D match to TRBD1 (6 bases). The CDR3 has 15 amino acids. Trimming removed 1 base from V and 5 bases from J, with 14 bases in between. From germline, CDR1 is SGHNT and CDR2 YENEEA. CDR3 in amino acids: CASSLVLQGWTEAFF. CDR3 DNA sequence: TGTGCCAGCAGCTTAGTCTTACAGGGATGGACTGAAGCTTTCTTT.

The genes are TRBV5-8 and TRBJ2-7; TRBD2 matches 12 bases. The CDR3 consists of 15 residues. Germline V gene data show CDR1 as SGHTS and CDR2 as YDEGEE. Trimming at V came to 1 base and at J to 1 base, leaving 0 bases not matched to a gene. Here the CDR3 reads CASSLTSGRSYEQYF. In DNA form, the CDR3 reads TGTGCCAGCAGCTTGACTAGCGGGAGGTCCTACGAGCAGTACTTC. The full variable domain, completed using reference TRBV5-8 and TRBJ2-7, is EAGVTQSPTHLIKTRGQQATLRCSPISGHTSVYWYQQALGLGLQFLLWYDEGEERNRGNFPPRFSGRQFPNYSSELNVNALELEDSALYLCASSLTSGRSYEQYFGPGTRLTVT.